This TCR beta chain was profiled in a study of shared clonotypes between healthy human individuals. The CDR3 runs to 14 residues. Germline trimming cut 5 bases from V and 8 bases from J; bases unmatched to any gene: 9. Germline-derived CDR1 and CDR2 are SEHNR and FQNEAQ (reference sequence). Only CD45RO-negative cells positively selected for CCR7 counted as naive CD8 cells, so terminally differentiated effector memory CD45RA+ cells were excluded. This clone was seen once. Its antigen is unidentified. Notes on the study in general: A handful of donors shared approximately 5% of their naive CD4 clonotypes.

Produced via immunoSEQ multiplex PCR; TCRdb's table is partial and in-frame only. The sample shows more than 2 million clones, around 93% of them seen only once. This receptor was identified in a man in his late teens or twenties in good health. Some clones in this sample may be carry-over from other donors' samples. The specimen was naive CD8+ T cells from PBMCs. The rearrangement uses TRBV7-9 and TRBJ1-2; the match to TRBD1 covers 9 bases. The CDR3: CASSPWDRESGYTF. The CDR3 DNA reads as TGTGCCAGCAGCCCTTGGGACAGGGAAAGCGGCTACACCTTC.